This record covers a single T cell receptor (beta chain). Antigen specificity is unknown. The TRB cDNA libraries were prepared by 5' RACE with UMI labels. TCRdb derives one entry per CDR3 protein from the 5' RACE reads, leaving out DNA. Reported are fewer than 140,000 distinct CDR3 sequences; the ten largest clones contain roughly 0.4%. These data originate in a study of CXCR3-negative and CXCR3-positive naive CD8 T cells. Overall study results and limits: CXCR3-positive naive cells had more hydrophobic TRB CDR3s than CXCR3-negative naive cells.

Among CD8+ T cells, naive ones were CD45RO-CCR7+CD27+CD95-. This CDR3 comprises 12 residues. Germline CDR1 reads SQVTM; CDR2 reads ANQGSEA. J is TRBJ1-3 and V is TRBV29-1. The TCR sequence derives from a human donor in good health. Some clones in this sample may be carry-over from other donors' samples. The sequencing input was naive CXCR3+ CD8+ T cells from blood. This sample's subset: CD45RO-CCR7+CD27+CD95- naive CD8+ T cells expressing CXCR3 (TNR3+). CDR3 loop: CSAVSSGNTIYF.